Listed below are T cell receptor beta chains from one sample, sequenced in a study of beta chain features in type 1 diabetes. Assay used: immunoSEQ multiplex PCR; TCRdb lists only in-frame clones, some missing. The profile shows tens of thousands of clones, under 45% of them singletons. Input material: Tregs from blood. These receptors originate from a man under 40 with type 1 diabetes. The CDR3 runs from the conserved cysteine through the conserved F or W. The D gene is left open where the match is weak. Clone size is given for some rows only: seen once, a few or many times, or a class if the clone is expanded.

clone_size	j_call	v_call	d_call	cdr3_nt	cdr3_aa
.	TRBJ1-5	TRBV7-2	.	TGTGCCAGCAGCTTGGGCCCGCATCAGCCCCAGCATTTT	CASSLGPHQPQHF
few	TRBJ1-1	TRBV6-5	.	TGTGCCAGCAGTTACTCGATCGGGTTTACTGAAGCTTTCTTT	CASSYSIGFTEAFF
few	TRBJ2-5	TRBV29-1	TRBD1	TGCAGCGTGGAGACAGGGTCGGAGACCCAGTACTTC	CSVETGSETQYF
once	TRBJ2-7	TRBV27	.	TGTGCCAGCAGTTCTCCGGGACATCCCAGCTCCTACGAGCAGTACTTC	CASSSPGHPSSYEQYF
few	TRBJ1-1	TRBV7-3	TRBD1	TGTGCCAGCAGCTTAACCGGACAGGGGATTGCTGAAGCTTTCTTT	CASSLTGQGIAEAFF
few	TRBJ1-1	TRBV19	.	TGTGCCAGTAGTATAAGGGACTTGGGTAGGACTGAAGCTTTCTTT	CASSIRDLGRTEAFF
few	TRBJ2-2	TRBV7-3	TRBD2	TGTGCCAGCAGCTTTGGCCAGAGCGGGGGCACCGGGGAGCTGTTTTTT	CASSFGQSGGTGELFF
few	TRBJ2-6	TRBV5-1	TRBD1	TGCGCCAGCGGACAGGGGCGGTCTGGGGCCAACGTCCTGACTTTC	CASGQGRSGANVLTF
.	TRBJ1-1	TRBV2	.	TGTGCCAGCATTTATAACACTGAAGCTTTCTTT	CASIYNTEAFF
.	TRBJ1-5	TRBV6-1	.	TGTGCCAGCAGTGAAAGTCGGCAGGGCAATCAGCCCCAGCATTTT	CASSESRQGNQPQHF
few	TRBJ2-1	TRBV7-2	TRBD2	TGTGCCAGCAGCTTTGGCGCGGGAGTGGGGCGTGAGCAGTTCTTC	CASSFGAGVGREQFF
.	TRBJ1-4	TRBV10-3	TRBD1	TGTGCCATCAGCAAAGGGGGCTCAACTAATGAAAAACTGTTTTTT	CAISKGGSTNEKLFF
.	TRBJ1-1	TRBV7-2	.	TGTGCCAGCAGCTTAGCCGTTCCCCGGGCTTTCTTT	CASSLAVPRAFF
.	TRBJ2-5	TRBV5-1	.	TGCGCCAGCAGCTTATTTAGCGGTCAGCAAGAGACCCAGTACTTC	CASSLFSGQQETQYF
.	TRBJ2-2	TRBV7-3	TRBD2	TGTGCCAGCAGCACTAGACTAGCGGGAGGGGTCGGGGAGCTGTTTTTT	CASSTRLAGGVGELFF
.	TRBJ1-1	TRBV28	.	TGTGCCAGCAGTTCCGGTACGGACACTGAAGCTTTCTTT	CASSSGTDTEAFF
.	TRBJ2-1	TRBV9	.	TGTGCCAGCAGCCCACGGAGCCCATACAATGAGCAGTTCTTC	CASSPRSPYNEQFF
.	TRBJ1-1	TRBV20-1	.	TGCAGTGCCAAAGGGGGCACTGAAGCTTTCTTT	CSAKGGTEAFF
.	TRBJ2-7	TRBV7-8	TRBD2	TGTGCCAGCAGCTGGGGGGGCGGGAGGGCCCGCGAGCAGTACTTC	CASSWGGGRAREQYF
.	TRBJ1-4	TRBV7-6	.	TGTGCCAGCAGCTTAACACGCGGCAGGGTCGGCGAAAAACTGTTTTTT	CASSLTRGRVGEKLFF
.	TRBJ1-2	TRBV5-4	TRBD1	TGTGCCAGCAGCACACAGGGGGCGATTAACTATGGCTACACCTTC	CASSTQGAINYGYTF
.	TRBJ2-7	TRBV19	.	TGTGCCAGTAGTACTCAACTATCCGAGCAGTACTTC	CASSTQLSEQYF
.	TRBJ1-1	TRBV5-5	.	TGTGCCAGCAGCTTGTACGGGTACACTGAAGCTTTCTTT	CASSLYGYTEAFF
.	TRBJ1-5	TRBV6-6	.	TGTGCCAGCAGTTACTCGGCCAATCAGCCCCAGCATTTT	CASSYSANQPQHF
.	TRBJ2-7	TRBV6-1	TRBD1	TGTGCCAGCGAGGGACAGGGGTCTATCTACGAGCAGTACTTC	CASEGQGSIYEQYF
.	TRBJ2-3	TRBV5-1	TRBD2	TGCGCCAGCAGCTTTACCCCTACTAGCGGGAGGAGAGCAGATACGCAGTATTTT	CASSFTPTSGRRADTQYF
.	TRBJ2-7	TRBV28	.	TGTGCCAGCAGTTTATTGGGGCTCCATCAATCCTACGAGCAGTACTTC	CASSLLGLHQSYEQYF
.	TRBJ1-1	TRBV6-1	TRBD1	TGTGCCAGCAGTGGGGACGGGACAGGGTGGGTCACTGAAGCTTTCTTT	CASSGDGTGWVTEAFF
.	TRBJ1-2	TRBV5-1	TRBD1	TGCGCCAGCAGCTTAAGACAGGGGATTCGGGGAGGCTACACCTTC	CASSLRQGIRGGYTF
.	TRBJ2-1	TRBV30	TRBD2	TGTGCCTGGAGTGTACGTAGCGGGAGGTGGGATTACAATGAGCAGTTCTTC	CAWSVRSGRWDYNEQFF
few	TRBJ2-2	TRBV5-5	TRBD2	TGTGCCAGCAGCTTTCAGGGACTAGCTTATACCACCGGGGAGCTGTTTTTT	CASSFQGLAYTTGELFF
.	TRBJ2-1	TRBV9	TRBD2	TGTGCCAGCAGCGTAGAGCCAAACCTAGCGGGAGTGGGCAATGAGCAGTTCTTC	CASSVEPNLAGVGNEQFF
few	TRBJ2-5	TRBV11-2	.	TGTGCCAGCAGCGTCCACACACAAGAGACCCAGTACTTC	CASSVHTQETQYF
.	TRBJ2-5	TRBV5-1	TRBD2	TGCGCCAGCAGCCTTAGCGGGAGGAGTCAAGAGACCCAGTACTTC	CASSLSGRSQETQYF
.	TRBJ2-1	TRBV6-1	TRBD2	TGTGCCAGCAGTGAAGCAGGGACTAGCGGGAGGGTACAGTTCTTC	CASSEAGTSGRVQFF
.	TRBJ2-5	TRBV7-2	TRBD2	TGTGCCAGCAGAGTAGCGGGGTACCAAGAGACCCAGTACTTC	CASRVAGYQETQYF
.	TRBJ2-1	TRBV19	TRBD2	TGTGCCAGTAGTATGCGGACTAGCATCTTCAATGAGCAGTTCTTC	CASSMRTSIFNEQFF
.	TRBJ2-2	TRBV7-3	TRBD1	TGTGCCAGCACCGGACAGGGTCCCGGGGAGCTGTTTTTT	CASTGQGPGELFF
few	TRBJ1-2	TRBV4-1	TRBD1	TGCGCCAGCAGCCAAGTTGGACAGGGCTATGGCTACACCTTC	CASSQVGQGYGYTF
few	TRBJ1-2	TRBV9	.	TGTGCCAGCAGCCCCCGACAAGCCGCTAACTATGGCTACACCTTC	CASSPRQAANYGYTF
few	TRBJ2-1	TRBV28	.	TGTGCCAGCAGCCACAGGGTTAGCTCCTACAATGAGCAGTTCTTC	CASSHRVSSYNEQFF
.	TRBJ1-2	TRBV10-3	TRBD1	TGTGCCATCAGTGAGGGGGACAGGACTAACTATGGCTACACCTTC	CAISEGDRTNYGYTF
.	TRBJ2-5	TRBV9	.	TGTGCCAGCAGCCCCCCGAGGAGTGGCCAAGAGACCCAGTACTTC	CASSPPRSGQETQYF
few	TRBJ2-1	TRBV7-9	TRBD2	TGTGCCAGCAGTTGGACTAGCGGGGGACCCTACAATGAGCAGTTCTTC	CASSWTSGGPYNEQFF
.	TRBJ2-1	TRBV20-1	.	TGCAGTGCACAAACTAGAAATGAGCAGTTCTTC	CSAQTRNEQFF
.	TRBJ2-5	TRBV5-1	.	TGCGCCAGCAGCTCGGACAGCTACCAAGAGACCCAGTACTTC	CASSSDSYQETQYF
few	TRBJ2-1	TRBV27	TRBD1	TGTGCCAGCAGTTCCCAGGGACAGGGTCCTTACAATGAGCAGTTCTTC	CASSSQGQGPYNEQFF
.	TRBJ1-3	TRBV5-8	.	TGTGCCAGCAGCAGACAGTCTGGAAACACCATATATTTT	CASSRQSGNTIYF
.	TRBJ1-2	TRBV2	TRBD1	TGTGCCAGCAGTCCCTTGACAGGGGAAAATGGCTACACCTTC	CASSPLTGENGYTF
few	TRBJ2-1	TRBV6-1	TRBD1	TGTGCCAGCAGACGGGGACAGGGCAATGAGCAGTTCTTC	CASRRGQGNEQFF
.	TRBJ2-7	TRBV7-3	.	TGTGCCAGCAGCCCCTTCCCCTCTTACGAGCAGTACTTC	CASSPFPSYEQYF
.	TRBJ1-1	TRBV6-6	.	TGTGCCAGCAAGGGGGACACTGAAGCTTTCTTT	CASKGDTEAFF
.	TRBJ1-1	TRBV6-1	.	TGTGCCAGCAGTGCAGAGGTTAACACTGAAGCTTTCTTT	CASSAEVNTEAFF
.	TRBJ2-5	TRBV5-1	.	TGCGCCAGCAGCGAAGGGGGAGAGACCCAGTACTTC	CASSEGGETQYF
few	TRBJ1-1	TRBV9	.	TGTGCCAGCAGCACGGACTTTAACACTGAAGCTTTCTTT	CASSTDFNTEAFF
.	TRBJ2-1	TRBV5-6	TRBD2	TGTGCCAGCAGCTTCCGACCTAGCGGGAGCGGCAATGAGCAGTTCTTC	CASSFRPSGSGNEQFF
.	TRBJ1-1	TRBV15	.	TGTGCCACCAGCAGAGCTGGGGGGTACACTGAAGCTTTCTTT	CATSRAGGYTEAFF
.	TRBJ1-2	TRBV5-4	.	TGTGCCAGCAGCTTACAACAGGCTTCCTATGGCTACACCTTC	CASSLQQASYGYTF
.	TRBJ2-7	TRBV7-7	.	TGTGCTAGCAGCTTAGCGGCCGGGACAACTTACGAGCAGTACTTC	CASSLAAGTTYEQYF